This T cell receptor beta chain is drawn from a study of T cells in localized non-small cell lung cancer. Method: immunoSEQ multiplex PCR; TCRdb's copy keeps in-frame clones and lacks some. The profile shows roughly 35,000 clones, 93% of them singletons. In its sample, this clone was seen once. Its antigen remains unknown. The study's findings and limits: A raised T cell density in blood coincided with lengthier overall survival. Without multi-region sequencing, intratumor heterogeneity could not be excluded.

There are 16 residues in the CDR3. V was pared by 7 bases and J by 1 base, with 19 bases between. CDR1 is KGHSH, CDR2 LQKENI, per germline. V and J are TRBV18 and TRBJ1-1; no reliable D call. The receptor was isolated from an older female donor with stage I lung adenocarcinoma. The specimen was peripheral blood, collected before any cancer treatment. CDR3: CASLNTRKARNTEAFF. The CDR3 region has the DNA TGTGCCAGCTTAAATACTAGGAAGGCAAGGAACACTGAAGCTTTCTTT. The entire variable domain, with the rest obtained from reference TRBV18 and TRBJ1-1, is as follows: NAGVMQNPRHLVRRRGQEARLRCSPMKGHSHVYWYRQLPEEGLKFMVYLQKENIIDESGMPKERFSAEFPKEGPSILRIQQVVRGDSAAYFCASLNTRKARNTEAFFGQGTRLTVV.